Listed here are 24 T cell receptor beta chains from one sample, sequenced in a study of cytomegalovirus exposure and HLA in healthy donors. Primers: 60 Vbeta forward and 13 Jbeta reverse. Clones were sequenced by immunoSEQ multiplex PCR, and TCRdb holds only the in-frame ones, with some missing. The top ten clones hold around 2.5% of a sample with fewer than 200,000 clones, around 75% of them seen once. Sequencing used PBMCs. These receptors were taken from a female donor in good health and CMV-seronegative.

A few counts support this clone. The CDR3 DNA follows: TGTGCCACCAGCAGAGATCTCGTCTACGAGCAGTACTTC. Its protein product is CATSRDLVYEQYF. The rearrangement joins TRBV15 to TRBJ2-7; D not resolved. V was pared by 0 bases and J by 3 bases, with 6 bases between. Per germline, CDR1 LNHNV and CDR2 YYDKDF (reference sequence). The CDR3 has 13 amino acids. Together with reference TRBV15 and TRBJ2-7, the CDR3 gives the full variable domain: DAMVIQNPRYQVTQFGKPVTLSCSQTLNHNVMYWYQQKSSQAPKLLFHYYDKDFNNEADTPDNFQSRRPNTSFCFLDIRSPGLGDTAMYLCATSRDLVYEQYFGPGTRLTVT.

This clone occurred a few times. As DNA, the CDR3 is TGTGCCAGCAGTTACCCGGACAGGGCCGTGTGGTACTTC. Protein product: CASSYPDRAVWYF. The chain carries TRBV6-5 and TRBJ2-7, with TRBD1 identical over 8 bases. The length of the CDR3 is 13 residues. V lost 2 bases and J lost 12; bases outside the gene matches: 9. The V gene's germline CDR1 is MNHEY and CDR2 SVGAGI.

The chain is built from TRBV28 and TRBJ2-7, with 8 nucleotides matching TRBD1. This CDR3 is built from 17 residues. Germline V gene sequence: CDR1 MDHEN, CDR2 SYDVKM. Trimming took 1 base from V and 3 from J; bases not matched to a gene: 11. The CDR3 region is CASSLSPEDRGHYEQYF. CDR3 coding DNA: TGTGCCAGCAGTTTATCCCCGGAAGACAGGGGCCACTACGAGCAGTACTTC.

V gene TRBV7-3 combines with J gene TRBJ1-2; TRBD1 might be the D (5 bases). Germline CDR1 is SGHTA and CDR2 is FQGTGA. V was clipped by 5 bases and J by 6 bases, with 13 bases between them. The CDR3 has 13 residues. The CDR3 protein is CASSRGREDGYTF. DNA for the CDR3: TGTGCCAGCAGCAGGGGCAGGGAGGATGGCTACACCTTC.

The rearrangement joins TRBV5-1 to TRBJ1-3; D is uncertain. CDR3 length: 12 residues. V lost 7 bases and J 0 bases, leaving 5 bases between the germline ends. Germline lookup yields CDR1 SGHRS and CDR2 YFSETQ. CDR3 protein: CASRSSGNTIYF. CDR3 nucleotide sequence: TGCGCCAGCCGCAGCTCTGGAAACACCATATATTTT.

The V call is TRBV18, the J call TRBJ1-2; D gene unclear. Germline assignment: CDR1 KGHSH and CDR2 LQKENI. Trimming shortened V by 2 bases and J by 7 bases, and 29 bases separated the two germline ends. The CDR3 sequence is 19 residues long. The DNA of the CDR3 is TGTGCCAGCTCACCATTCTCGTTGACCACCCCGTCCCAGGCTGGTGGCTACACCTTC. It is translated as CASSPFSLTTPSQAGGYTF. Supplemented by reference TRBV18 and TRBJ1-2, the full variable domain reads NAGVMQNPRHLVRRRGQEARLRCSPMKGHSHVYWYRQLPEEGLKFMVYLQKENIIDESGMPKERFSAEFPKEGPSILRIQQVVRGDSAAYFCASSPFSLTTPSQAGGYTFGSGTRLTVV.

The chain employs TRBV6-5 and TRBJ2-2; 7 bases fit TRBD1. V shed 6 bases and J 10 bases; nucleotides not matched to a gene: 11. The CDR3 totals 14 residues. Germline CDR1 reads MNHEY; CDR2 reads SVGAGI. The CDR3 loop reads CASSLYRGSEELFF. The DNA of the CDR3 is TGTGCCAGCAGCCTATACAGGGGCTCGGAGGAGCTGTTTTTT.

This chain connects TRBV9 to TRBJ2-4, with D possibly matching TRBD1 (6 bases). This CDR3 region has 15 residues. Germline V gives CDR1 SGDLS, CDR2 YYNGEE. V was shortened by 2 bases and J by 4 bases, with 13 bases between the two germline ends. This CDR3 reads CASSVTTGLKNIQYF. CDR3 coding DNA: TGTGCCAGCAGCGTGACCACAGGGCTTAAAAACATTCAGTACTTC.

This rearrangement joins TRBV21-1 to TRBJ1-4. TRBV21-1 is shown as a pseudogene. The CDR3 covers 16 residues. CDR3 region: CASRSPLRIRGEKLFF. The CDR3 bases are TGTGCCAGCAGAAGCCCCCTGCGAATTCGAGGTGAAAAACTGTTTTTT.

In this sample, this clone turned up a few times. The rearrangement uses TRBV28 and TRBJ1-2, with TRBD1 as a possible D gene (6 bases). Germline values: CDR1 MDHEN, CDR2 SYDVKM. The CDR3 is 14 residues long. Trimming removed 1 base at V and 7 bases at J, with 13 bases between. This CDR3 is CASSLSPGVGGYTF. The CDR3 coding sequence is TGTGCCAGCAGTTTATCCCCAGGGGTGGGTGGCTACACCTTC.

The V call is TRBV2, the J call TRBJ1-1; D not resolved. This CDR3 spans 13 amino acids. Trimming shortened V by 7 bases and J by 2 bases, and 11 bases separated the two germline ends. Germline V gives CDR1 SNHLY, CDR2 FYNNEI. The CDR3 bases are TGTGCCAGCAAGACAAACAGTAACACTGAAGCTTTCTTT. Amino acids: CASKTNSNTEAFF.

This chain uses TRBV28 with TRBJ2-7; D perhaps matches TRBD1 (5 bases). The CDR3 spans 12 residues. CDR1 is MDHEN and CDR2 is SYDVKM in the germline V gene. V lost 5 bases and J 4 bases, leaving 9 bases between the germline ends. The CDR3: CASSRRQYEQYF. DNA for the CDR3: TGTGCCAGCAGTAGACGACAGTACGAGCAGTACTTC. Full variable domain (outside the CDR3, taken from reference TRBV28 and TRBJ2-7): DVKVTQSSRYLVKRTGEKVFLECVQDMDHENMFWYRQDPGLGLRLIYFSYDVKMKEKGDIPEGYSVSREKKERFSLILESASTNQTSMYLCASSRRQYEQYFGPGTRLTVT.

There are a few counts of this clone. The CDR3 DNA is TGTGCCAGCAGTGGCAGACAACAAGAGACCCAGTACTTC. It codes for CASSGRQQETQYF. The chain is built from TRBV28 and TRBJ2-5; no definite D call. V was clipped by 5 bases and J by 2 bases, with 9 bases between them. The CDR3 has 13 residues. Germline loops: CDR1 MDHEN, CDR2 SYDVKM.

The chain employs TRBV7-2 and TRBJ1-5, with D unclear. The V gene lost 1 base and the J gene lost 2 bases, with 9 bases spanning the gap. CDR3 length: 15 amino acids. In germline, CDR1 is SGHTA, CDR2 FQGNSA. CDR3 sequence reads: CASSLDGGRNQPQHF. The CDR3 DNA follows: TGTGCCAGCAGCTTAGATGGAGGCCGCAATCAGCCCCAGCATTTT.

J is TRBJ2-5 and V is TRBV4-3, with 7 bases lining up with TRBD1. The J call may not be correct, given that the DNA end is closer to TRBJ2-7. CDR1 and CDR2 (germline): LGHNA, YSLEER. The CDR3 contains 15 residues. The CDR3 reads CASSPTRDSSYEQYF. Here the CDR3 DNA reads TGCGCCAGCAGCCCGACCCGGGACAGCTCCTACGAGCAGTACTTC.

J is TRBJ2-7 and V is TRBV19, with D hard to call. The CDR3 extends over 14 amino acids. V was clipped by 2 bases and J by 4 bases, with 12 bases between them. From germline, CDR1 is LNHDA and CDR2 SQIVND (reference sequence). The CDR3 sequence is CASSIRRLGYEQYF. As DNA, the CDR3 is TGTGCCAGTAGTATACGGCGACTTGGGTACGAGCAGTACTTC.

This clone appeared a few times. The CDR3 is CASSYGPTRDTEAFF. As DNA, the CDR3 is TGTGCCAGCAGCTATGGACCCACGAGGGACACTGAAGCTTTCTTT. The V and J genes are TRBV11-3 and TRBJ1-1; D is unclear. This CDR3 is 15 amino acids long. Trimming cost V 4 bases and J 3 bases, with 15 bases left between them. Germline lookup yields CDR1 SGHNT and CDR2 YENEEA.

The chain couples TRBV9 to TRBJ2-3; 10 bases are a match to TRBD2. Germline V gives CDR1 SGDLS, CDR2 YYNGEE. There are 16 residues in the CDR3. V was pared by 2 bases and J by 3 bases, with 6 bases of the junction left unmatched. CDR3 sequence reads: CASSVPAGGPTDTQYF. CDR3 coding DNA: TGTGCCAGCAGCGTGCCAGCGGGGGGGCCGACAGATACGCAGTATTTT.

This clone showed up just a few times. The chain employs TRBV27 and TRBJ2-2, with a weak D call TRBD1 (5 bases). V lost 3 bases, J lost 0 bases, and 8 bases lay in between. The CDR3 loop spans 15 amino acids. Germline CDR1 and CDR2: MNHEY and SMNVEV (reference sequence). The CDR3 reads CASSFNRPNTGELFF. The CDR3 DNA reads as TGTGCCAGCAGTTTCAACAGGCCGAACACCGGGGAGCTGTTTTTT.

The J gene is TRBJ2-7, the V gene TRBV28; 8 nucleotides line up with TRBD1. The CDR3 has 15 amino acids. The trim removed 3 bases at V and 3 bases at J, leaving 7 bases unmatched. Germline V gene data show CDR1 as MDHEN and CDR2 as SYDVKM. The CDR3 DNA follows: TGTGCCAGCAGTTTTCCCGGGACAGGAAGCTACGAGCAGTACTTC. This encodes CASSFPGTGSYEQYF.

V gene TRBV5-1 combines with J gene TRBJ2-3; TRBD2 matches at 11 bases. Germline-derived CDR1 and CDR2 are SGHRS and YFSETQ. This CDR3 has 16 amino acids. V trimming: 4 bases; J trimming: 2 bases; junction bases outside the gene matches: 6. The CDR3: CASSELAGGVTDTQYF. In DNA form, the CDR3 reads TGCGCCAGCAGCGAATTAGCGGGAGGGGTCACAGATACGCAGTATTTT.

The genes are TRBV6-4 and TRBJ1-1; D unclear. V lost 6 bases and J lost 0, with 8 bases in between. The CDR3 loop spans 13 amino acids. Germline V CDR1 and CDR2: MRHNA, SNTAGT. As DNA, the CDR3 is TGTGCCAGCAGCCGACTTATGAACACTGAAGCTTTCTTT. Amino acid sequence: CASSRLMNTEAFF.

This sequence joins TRBV19 and TRBJ2-5; TRBD2 matches at 8 bases. With V trimmed by 3 bases and J by 1 base, 4 bases remained unmatched. Per germline, CDR1 LNHDA and CDR2 SQIVND (reference sequence). The CDR3 totals 15 residues. The CDR3 spells CASSISSGSQETQYF. The CDR3 DNA follows: TGTGCCAGTAGTATTTCCAGCGGGAGCCAAGAGACCCAGTACTTC.

The chain employs TRBV6-5 and TRBJ2-5, with a possible D match to TRBD2 (6 bases). V dropped 6 bases and J dropped 4 bases, with 15 bases sitting between them. This CDR3 is built from 14 residues. In germline, CDR1 is MNHEY, CDR2 SVGAGI. The CDR3 region is CASRPRRGGETQYF. In nucleotides, the CDR3 is TGTGCCAGCAGACCCCGGCGGGGTGGAGAGACCCAGTACTTC.